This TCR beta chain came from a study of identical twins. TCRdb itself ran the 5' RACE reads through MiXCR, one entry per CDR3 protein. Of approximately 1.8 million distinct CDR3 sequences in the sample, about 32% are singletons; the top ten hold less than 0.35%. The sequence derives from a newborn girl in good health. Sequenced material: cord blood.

In DNA form, the CDR3 reads TGTGCCAGCAGCAAAGGCGGCGGGATCGGTGGCTACACCTTC. This encodes CASSKGGGIGGYTF. The rearrangement links TRBV21-1 to TRBJ1-2. TRBV21-1 is a listed pseudogene. CDR3 length: 14 amino acids.